Listed here are 20 T cell receptor beta chains from one sample, sequenced in a study of shared clonotypes between healthy human individuals. The table came from immunoSEQ multiplex PCR; TCRdb's copy has only in-frame clones and leaves some out. Here the sample spans about 980,000 clones, approximately 80% being singletons. The specimen was memory CD4+ T cells sorted from blood. Subset of the sample: CD45RA-negative fraction. These TCRs come from a man younger than 35 in good health.

In its sample, this clone was seen once. V usage is TRBV5-6 and J usage is TRBJ1-1, with 8 bases identical to TRBD1. There are 13 residues in the CDR3. The V gene end was trimmed by 5 bases and the J gene end by 8 bases; junction bases not matched to a gene: 8. Germline CDR1 is SGHDT and CDR2 is YYEEEE. CDR3 loop: CASRGQEIREAFF. In DNA, the CDR3 is TGTGCCAGCAGGGGACAGGAGATTCGGGAAGCTTTCTTT.

The chain employs TRBV19 and TRBJ2-1, with TRBD2 identical over 11 bases. Germline V gene data show CDR1 as LNHDA and CDR2 as SQIVND (reference sequence). V shed 4 bases and J 0 bases; nucleotides not matched to a gene: 14. The CDR3 is 20 residues long. The CDR3 loop is CASSTSGGRSFLSSYNEQFF. The DNA for the CDR3 is TGTGCCAGTAGTACTAGCGGGGGGCGATCTTTTCTAAGCTCCTACAATGAGCAGTTCTTC. Full variable domain (remainder filled in from reference TRBV19 and TRBJ2-1): DGGITQSPKYLFRKEGQNVTLSCEQNLNHDAMYWYRQDPGQGLRLIYYSQIVNDFQKGDIAEGYSVSREKKESFPLTVTSAQKNPTAFYLCASSTSGGRSFLSSYNEQFFGPGTRLTVL.

This clone was detected only a few times. The rearrangement joins TRBV30 to TRBJ1-5; no clear D gene. Germline loops: CDR1 GTSNPN, CDR2 SVGIG (reference sequence). The length of the CDR3 is 12 residues. V was clipped by 2 bases and J by 4 bases, with 6 bases between them. In DNA, the CDR3 is TGTGCCTGGAGTTCCCAGAATCAGCCCCAGCATTTT. It yields the protein CAWSSQNQPQHF.

This chain connects TRBV30 to TRBJ2-2, with no clear D. CDR1 and CDR2 from the germline V gene are GTSNPN and SVGIG (reference sequence). The CDR3 contains 13 residues. V dropped 4 bases and J dropped 2 bases, with 8 bases sitting between them. The CDR3 loop reads CAWNHQNTGELFF. The CDR3 DNA reads as TGTGCCTGGAACCACCAAAACACCGGGGAGCTGTTTTTT.

The CDR3 region is CASIDRGREKLFF. The CDR3 DNA is TGTGCCAGCATAGACAGGGGGCGTGAAAAACTGTTTTTT. The rearrangement links TRBV6-6 to TRBJ1-4, with 10 bases that match TRBD1. After removal of 7 bases from V and 7 bases from J, the junction contained 3 bases not matched to a gene. CDR1 MNHNY and CDR2 SVGAGI come from the germline V gene (reference sequence). The CDR3 loop spans 13 amino acids.

This clone was seen more than once but under ten times. The chain links TRBV28 to TRBJ2-2; D perhaps matches TRBD2 (7 bases). Trimming removed 9 bases at V and 4 bases at J, with 18 bases between. CDR3 size: 15 residues. CDR1 and CDR2 (germline): MDHEN, SYDVKM. This chain's CDR3 is CASMKGGPRTGELFF. For the CDR3, the DNA is TGTGCCAGTATGAAGGGGGGGCCTCGCACCGGGGAGCTGTTTTTT.

The chain recombines TRBV9 with TRBJ2-5, with D unresolved. CDR1 and CDR2 (germline): SGDLS, YYNGEE. The CDR3 extends over 15 amino acids. The V gene lost 4 bases and the J gene lost 2 bases, with 15 bases spanning the gap. The CDR3 DNA follows: TGTGCCAGCAGCCTCCGATTTGGGCTACAAGAGACCCAGTACTTC. This gives the protein CASSLRFGLQETQYF.

V and J are TRBV6-4 and TRBJ2-3; D perhaps matches TRBD1 (6 bases). Trimming took off 4 bases at V and 6 bases at J, with 11 bases between the two ends. The CDR3 runs to 13 residues. Per the germline V gene, CDR1 is MRHNA and CDR2 is SNTAGT. This CDR3 reads CASSGLRGDTQYF. CDR3 nucleotide sequence: TGTGCCAGCAGTGGTCTGAGGGGGGATACGCAGTATTTT.

This clone was detected only a few times. The chain joins TRBV7-9 to TRBJ1-6; a possible D gene is TRBD1 (6 bases). This CDR3 contains 15 residues. Germline values: CDR1 SEHNR, CDR2 FQNEAQ (reference sequence). V lost 2 bases, J lost 8 bases, and 13 bases lay in between. CDR3 in amino acids: CASSLFGQTDSPLHF. The CDR3 coding sequence is TGTGCCAGCAGCTTATTTGGACAGACCGATTCACCCCTCCACTTT.

The genes are TRBV29-1 and TRBJ2-3, with 10 nucleotides matching TRBD2. Germline CDR1 and CDR2: SQVTM and ANQGSEA. The CDR3 is 14 residues long. After removal of 3 bases from V and 6 bases from J, the junction contained 6 bases not matched to a gene. This CDR3 reads CSVEASGSADTQYF. CDR3 DNA sequence: TGCAGCGTTGAGGCTAGCGGGAGCGCGGATACGCAGTATTTT.

This chain uses TRBV4-3 with TRBJ1-1; D may be TRBD1 (5 bases). The CDR3 sequence is 14 residues long. CDR1 and CDR2 (germline): LGHNA, YSLEER. V gave up 3 bases and J gave up 2 bases, with 10 bases separating them. The CDR3 DNA is TGCGCCAGCAGCCAGACAGCGGGAAACACTGAAGCTTTCTTT. It is translated as CASSQTAGNTEAFF.

CDR3 nucleotide sequence: TGTGCCAGCAGCTTAGGTTGGGGCCACACTGCCTCCTCCTACGAGCAGTACTTC. Protein product: CASSLGWGHTASSYEQYF. The rearrangement uses TRBV7-2 and TRBJ2-7; tentative D call: TRBD1 (5 bases). Germline V lookup: CDR1 SGHTA, CDR2 FQGNSA. The V and J ends lost 1 base and 0 bases respectively, with 19 bases between them. This CDR3 contains 18 residues. Using reference TRBV7-2 and TRBJ2-7 for the parts outside the CDR3, the full variable domain is GAGVSQSPSNKVTEKGKDVELRCDPISGHTALYWYRQSLGQGLEFLIYFQGNSAPDKSGLPSDRFSAERTGGSVSTLTIQRTQQEDSAVYLCASSLGWGHTASSYEQYFGPGTRLTVT.

Details on this clone: Other nucleotide sequences in the sample specify the same CDR3. V usage is TRBV7-2 and J usage is TRBJ1-1; no definite D call. Per the germline V gene, CDR1 is SGHTA and CDR2 is FQGNSA. Trimming cost V 1 base and J 5 bases, with 2 bases left between them. The CDR3 loop spans 11 amino acids. The CDR3 here is CASSLVTEAFF. CDR3 in DNA: TGTGCCAGCAGCTTAGTTACTGAAGCTTTCTTT.

The V call is TRBV2, the J call TRBJ2-7; D is unclear. V shed 7 bases and J shed 1 base, with 14 bases lying between them. The CDR3 length is 14 residues. Germline V CDR1 and CDR2: SNHLY, FYNNEI. The CDR3 region has the DNA TGTGCCAGCAAGAAGCTAGAGAGGTCCTACGAGCAGTACTTC. Encoded protein: CASKKLERSYEQYF.

This rearrangement joins TRBV6-1 to TRBJ1-2, with D possibly matching TRBD1 (6 bases). V was pared by 5 bases and J by 7 bases, with 14 bases between. The CDR3 has 13 residues. Germline V CDR1 and CDR2: MNHNS, SASEGT. The CDR3 coding sequence is TGTGCCAGCAGTCAGCAGGGGCGGGGTGGCTACACCTTC. Translation gives CASSQQGRGGYTF.

The rearrangement links TRBV21-1 to TRBJ1-2; the D call of TRBD1 is as the table states it, not checked on the DNA. TRBV21-1 is a listed pseudogene. The CDR3 length is 16 residues. CDR3 sequence (DNA): TGTGCCAGCAGCAAAGACGACGAGGGGGCGAGCTATGGCTACACCTTC. Translated: CASSKDDEGASYGYTF.

The chain employs TRBV5-1 and TRBJ2-3; the D gene could be TRBD1 or TRBD2 (6 bases each). The ends were cut back, 3 bases at V and 1 base at J, with 12 bases in the middle. The CDR3 consists of 15 residues. Germline-derived CDR1 and CDR2 are SGHRS and YFSETQ. CDR3 protein: CASSWRGDRTDTQYF. The CDR3 nucleotides read TGCGCCAGCAGCTGGAGGGGGGATCGCACAGATACGCAGTATTTT.

This clone was detected only a few times. The same CDR3 is also encoded by other DNA sequences in this sample. The genes are TRBV9 and TRBJ1-1; a possible D gene is TRBD1 (6 bases). V was clipped by 0 bases and J by 5 bases, with 8 bases between them. Germline V gene sequence: CDR1 SGDLS, CDR2 YYNGEE. There are 13 residues in the CDR3. The DNA for the CDR3 is TGTGCCAGCAGCGTAGAGGGGGGTACTGAAGCTTTCTTT. It translates to CASSVEGGTEAFF.

This clone was found many times. The CDR3 DNA sequence: TGTGCCAGCAGTTTATTGGGGCTACAAGAGACCCAGTACTTC. This encodes CASSLLGLQETQYF. The V and J genes are TRBV28 and TRBJ2-5; the D gene is possibly TRBD1 (5 bases). V lost 1 base, J lost 2 bases, and 8 bases lay in between. The CDR3 runs to 14 residues. CDR1 and CDR2 (germline): MDHEN, SYDVKM.

The CDR3 sequence is CASSPGTSPYEQYF. The CDR3 bases are TGTGCCAGCAGCCCGGGGACATCTCCCTACGAGCAGTACTTC. The chain links TRBV7-9 to TRBJ2-7; maybe TRBD1 (6 bases). V lost 5 bases and J 2 bases, leaving 13 bases between the germline ends. The CDR3 totals 14 residues. The germline V gene has CDR1 SEHNR and CDR2 FQNEAQ (reference sequence).